This entry lists 14 T cell receptor beta chains sequenced from one sample in a study of T cells in Graves' hyperthyroidism and ophthalmopathy. TCR beta CDR3 region amplification was performed from RNA transcripts. HTBI primers were employed in a first-round RT-PCR of the TCR CDR3. One entry per CDR3 protein, called by TCRdb with MiXCR from the multiplex PCR reads. This sample has approximately 400,000 distinct CDR3 sequences; about 15% occur once, and the top ten carry 15% to 20%. The specimen sequenced was blood. The receptors originated from a woman in her twenties or thirties with Graves' ophthalmopathy.

This clonotype came up many times. This chain links TRBV9 with TRBJ1-1; 7 positions match TRBD1. V lost 5 bases, J lost 2 bases, and 9 bases stayed unmatched. Germline lookup yields CDR1 SGDLS and CDR2 YYNGEE. The CDR3 consists of 15 residues. The CDR3 sequence is CASSDHRGANTEAFF. For the CDR3, the DNA is TGTGCCAGCAGTGATCACAGGGGCGCCAACACTGAAGCTTTCTTT. Full variable domain (remainder filled in from reference TRBV9 and TRBJ1-1): DSGVTQTPKHLITATGQRVTLRCSPRSGDLSVYWYQQSLDQGLQFLIQYYNGEERAKGNILERFSAQQFPDLHSELNLSSLELGDSALYFCASSDHRGANTEAFFGQGTRLTVV.

This clonotype has at least ten counts. V gene TRBV10-2 combines with J gene TRBJ1-1; the D gene is possibly TRBD1 (5 bases). This CDR3 has 16 residues. From germline, CDR1 is WSHSY and CDR2 SAAADI. The V end lost 3 bases, the J end lost 1 base, and 15 bases lay between the germline ends. The CDR3 nucleotides are TGCGCCAGCAGTGACTATTTGGGACGGAGGAACACTGAAGCTTTCTTT. It translates to CASSDYLGRRNTEAFF.

This clonotype was counted at least ten times. The chain joins TRBV2 to TRBJ2-5; no firm D call. The CDR3 loop spans 15 amino acids. The germline V gene encodes CDR1 SNHLY and CDR2 FYNNEI. V lost 0 bases, J lost 3 bases, and 11 bases lay in between. The CDR3 sequence: CASSEAGMYEETQYF. The CDR3 DNA reads TGTGCCAGCAGTGAAGCAGGCATGTACGAAGAGACCCAGTACTTC.

This clonotype was recorded many times. CDR3 in amino acids: CASSQDNGPETQYF. As DNA, the CDR3 is TGTGCCAGCAGCCAAGACAATGGGCCGGAGACCCAGTACTTC. The rearrangement joins TRBV3-1 to TRBJ2-5; no definite D call. CDR1 is LGHDT, CDR2 YNNKEL, per germline (reference sequence). The CDR3 loop spans 14 amino acids. V lost 0 bases and J lost 5, with 10 bases in between.

This rearrangement joins TRBV6-1 to TRBJ2-5, with 9 bases identical to TRBD2. The germline V gene encodes CDR1 MNHNS and CDR2 SASEGT. This CDR3 contains 12 residues. Trimming took 5 bases from V and 9 from J; bases not matched to a gene: 4. This chain's CDR3 is CASSYLAGPQYF. CDR3 DNA: TGTGCCAGCAGTTACCTAGCGGGGCCCCAGTACTTC.

This clonotype has more than one count but fewer than ten. This sequence joins TRBV5-1 and TRBJ2-5; 9 nucleotides match TRBD2. Germline trimming cut 3 bases from V and 4 bases from J; bases unmatched to any gene: 13. There are 17 residues in the CDR3. Germline V gene sequence: CDR1 SGHRS, CDR2 YFSETQ. Written as DNA, the CDR3 is TGCGCCAGCAGCTCCCGCGCGGGGGGGATCAGAGGAGAGACCCAGTACTTC. This codes for CASSSRAGGIRGETQYF.

There are many counts of this clonotype. V is TRBV19 and J is TRBJ1-5, with 7 bases aligning to TRBD1. This CDR3 has 14 residues. Germline V gives CDR1 LNHDA, CDR2 SQIVND (reference sequence). V shed 4 bases and J 3 bases; nucleotides not matched to a gene: 3. The CDR3: CASSSDRDNQPQHF. The CDR3 DNA follows: TGTGCCAGTAGTAGCGACAGGGACAATCAGCCCCAGCATTTT.

This clonotype was seen more than once but under ten times. With a much larger clone just one base away, this may be a read error. The CDR3 is CASSSTRGNTEAFF. CDR3 DNA: TGTGCCAGCTCATCTACTCGAGGGAACACTGAAGCTTTCTTT. The chain joins TRBV18 to TRBJ1-1; D is unclear. The V and J ends lost 5 bases and 1 base respectively, with 11 bases between them. CDR3 length equals 14 residues. Germline V lookup: CDR1 KGHSH, CDR2 LQKENI.

The rearrangement links TRBV7-8 to TRBJ2-5; D is unclear. Germline CDR1 and CDR2: SGHVS and FQNEAQ. V lost 3 bases to trimming and J lost 2 bases, with 19 bases between them. The CDR3 consists of 17 residues. CDR3 amino acids: CASSLVRWKNRQETQYF. For the CDR3, the DNA is TGTGCCAGCAGCTTGGTACGGTGGAAGAACCGACAAGAGACCCAGTACTTC.

CDR3 in amino acids: CASSPGGGRGSTEAFF. DNA for the CDR3: TGTGCCAGCAGTCCGGGGGGGGGGAGGGGAAGCACTGAAGCTTTCTTT. The genes are TRBV7-3 and TRBJ1-1, with D tentatively TRBD1 (5 bases). The V and J ends lost 6 bases and 4 bases respectively, with 21 bases between them. The CDR3 has 16 residues. Germline V gene data show CDR1 as SGHTA and CDR2 as FQGTGA. The full variable domain, rest sourced from reference TRBV7-3 and TRBJ1-1, is GAGVSQTPSNKVTEKGKYVELRCDPISGHTALYWYRQSLGQGPEFLIYFQGTGAADDSGLPNDRFFAVRPEGSVSTLKIQRTERGDSAVYLCASSPGGGRGSTEAFFGQGTRLTVV.

This clonotype has at least ten counts. V usage is TRBV27 and J usage is TRBJ2-7; no definite D call. Trimming removed 5 bases at V and 2 bases at J, with 13 bases between. CDR1 MNHEY and CDR2 SMNVEV come from the germline V gene (reference sequence). CDR3 length equals 14 residues. CDR3 DNA: TGTGCCAGCAGTCAACCCGGACGCCCCTACGAGCAGTACTTC. This sequence encodes CASSQPGRPYEQYF.

This clonotype has at least ten counts. The chain joins TRBV6-1 to TRBJ1-3; D is unclear. The CDR3 runs 10 residues. Germline CDR1 and CDR2: MNHNS and SASEGT. V lost 11 bases, J lost 8 bases, and 10 bases lay in between. The CDR3 here is CAHHGDTIYF. The DNA for the CDR3 is TGTGCCCATCACGGGGACACCATATATTTT.

This clonotype was observed many times. The chain joins TRBV3-1 to TRBJ1-1; D uncertain. Trimming shortened V by 1 base and J by 5 bases, and 11 bases separated the two germline ends. Germline CDR1 is LGHDT and CDR2 is YNNKEL (reference sequence). The CDR3 covers 14 residues. The CDR3, as DNA: TGTGCCAGCAGCCAAGGGGCCTTAGCGACTGAAGCTTTCTTT. Its translation is CASSQGALATEAFF.

Remarks on this clonotype: A much larger clone lies one base from this, so it may be a read error. This chain uses TRBV6-1 with TRBJ2-3; tentative D call: TRBD1 (6 bases). This CDR3 has 16 residues. Germline V gene data show CDR1 as MNHNS and CDR2 as SASEGT. Between the trimmed V and J ends, which lost 3 bases and 2 bases, there was a span of 15 bases. The CDR3 region is CASSESYRVITDTQYF. Written as DNA, the CDR3 is TGTGCCAGCAGTGAGAGCTACAGGGTGATCACAGATACGCAGTATTTT.